The text below deals with one T cell receptor (beta chain). The data are from a study of cytomegalovirus exposure and HLA in healthy donors. Overall study: The early release's HLA-typed donors yielded approximately 82 million unique TCRs.

The PCR contained 60 Vbeta and 13 Jbeta primers. Libraries were prepared by immunoSEQ multiplex PCR; TCRdb keeps only in-frame clonotypes and omits some of them. The sample has about 98,000 clones; 75% to 85% are singletons. The V gene's germline CDR1 is SGDLS and CDR2 YYNGEE. V was pared by 5 bases and J by 1 base, with 7 bases of the junction left unmatched. This CDR3 has 16 residues. The clonotype was recovered from a man aged 18 to 29 in good health and CMV-seropositive. The sample consisted of PBMCs. The chain has TRBV9 and TRBJ2-1; 9 bases match TRBD2. The CDR3 is CASRPGRGGSYNEQFF. Here the CDR3 DNA reads TGTGCCAGCAGGCCGGGGCGGGGGGGGTCCTACAATGAGCAGTTCTTC.